This record looks at one T cell receptor beta chain sequence and its context. This record comes from a study of T cell changes during pregnancy in multiple sclerosis. Libraries were prepared by immunoSEQ multiplex PCR; TCRdb keeps only in-frame clonotypes and omits some of them. The sample lists around 80,000 clones, 90% to 95% occurring once. Sequenced here: peripheral blood, sampled in the second trimester of pregnancy. The clonotype originates from a female donor with multiple sclerosis, enrolled in a pregnancy study.

The CDR3 sequence: CASSSIRGTTIPLWDEQFF. DNA of the CDR3: TGTGCCAGCAGCTCGATAAGGGGGACGACCATACCCCTCTGGGATGAGCAGTTCTTC. This chain links TRBV7-9 with TRBJ2-1; possible D gene TRBD1, 6 bases. V was clipped by 4 bases and J by 8 bases, with 30 bases between them. The CDR3 runs 19 residues. Germline CDR1 is SEHNR and CDR2 is FQNEAQ (reference sequence).